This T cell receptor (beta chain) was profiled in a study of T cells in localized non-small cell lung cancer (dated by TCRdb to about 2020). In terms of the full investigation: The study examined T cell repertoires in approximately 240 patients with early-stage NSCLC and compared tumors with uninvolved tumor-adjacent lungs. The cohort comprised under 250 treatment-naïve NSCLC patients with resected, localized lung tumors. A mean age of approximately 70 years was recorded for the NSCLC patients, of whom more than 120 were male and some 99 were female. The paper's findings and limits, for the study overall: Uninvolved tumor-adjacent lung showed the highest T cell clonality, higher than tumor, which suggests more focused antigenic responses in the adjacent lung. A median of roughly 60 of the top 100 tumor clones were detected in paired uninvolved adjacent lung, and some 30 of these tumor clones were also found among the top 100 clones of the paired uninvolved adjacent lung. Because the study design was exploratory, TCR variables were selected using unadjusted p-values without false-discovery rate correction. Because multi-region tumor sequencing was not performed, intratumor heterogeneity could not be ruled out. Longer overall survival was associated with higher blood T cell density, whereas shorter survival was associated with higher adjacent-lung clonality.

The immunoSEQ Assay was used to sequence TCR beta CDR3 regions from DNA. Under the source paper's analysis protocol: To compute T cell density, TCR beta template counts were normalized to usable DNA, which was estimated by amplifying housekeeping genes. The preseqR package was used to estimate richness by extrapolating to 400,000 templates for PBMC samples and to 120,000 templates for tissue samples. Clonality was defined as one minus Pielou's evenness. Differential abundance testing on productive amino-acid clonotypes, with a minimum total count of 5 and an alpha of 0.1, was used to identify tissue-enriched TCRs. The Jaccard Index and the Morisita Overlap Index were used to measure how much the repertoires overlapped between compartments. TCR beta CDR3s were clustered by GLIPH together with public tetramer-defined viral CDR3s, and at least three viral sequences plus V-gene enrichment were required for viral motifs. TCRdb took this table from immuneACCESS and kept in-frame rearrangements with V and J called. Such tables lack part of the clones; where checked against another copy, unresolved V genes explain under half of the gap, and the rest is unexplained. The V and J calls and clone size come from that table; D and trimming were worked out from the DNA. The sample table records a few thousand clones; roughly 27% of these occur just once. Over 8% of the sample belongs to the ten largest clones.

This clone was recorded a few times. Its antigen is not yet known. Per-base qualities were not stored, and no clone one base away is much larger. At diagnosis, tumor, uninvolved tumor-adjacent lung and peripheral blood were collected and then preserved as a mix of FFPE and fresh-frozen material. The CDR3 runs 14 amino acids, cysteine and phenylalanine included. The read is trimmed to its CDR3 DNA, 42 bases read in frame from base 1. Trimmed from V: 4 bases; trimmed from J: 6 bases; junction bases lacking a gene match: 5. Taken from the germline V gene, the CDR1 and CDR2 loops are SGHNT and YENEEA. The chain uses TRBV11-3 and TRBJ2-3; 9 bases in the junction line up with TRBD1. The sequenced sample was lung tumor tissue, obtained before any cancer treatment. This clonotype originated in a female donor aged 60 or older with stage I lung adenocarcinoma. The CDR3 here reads CASSWSGTGDTQYF. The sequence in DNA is TGTGCCAGCAGCTGGTCCGGGACAGGGGATACGCAGTATTTT.